Listed below are T cell receptor beta chains from one sample, sequenced in a study of cytomegalovirus exposure and HLA in healthy donors. Clones were sequenced by immunoSEQ multiplex PCR, and TCRdb holds only the in-frame ones, with some missing. Among 150,000 to 200,000 clones listed, roughly 80% were seen once. The specimen was PBMCs. These receptors were collected from a male donor in good health and CMV-seropositive. The CDR3 runs from the conserved cysteine through the conserved F or W. The D gene is left open where the match is weak. Size is omitted from some rows. Given values are once, few, many or a class for expanded clones.

clone_size j_call d_call v_call cdr3_aa cdr3_nt
NA TRBJ2-6 NA TRBV2 CASNRISGANGLTF TGTGCCAGCAATCGAATCTCTGGGGCCAACGGCCTGACTTTC
NA TRBJ2-7 NA TRBV11-2 CASSLAGRVEQYF TGTGCCAGCAGCTTAGCGGGCAGGGTCGAGCAGTACTTC
NA TRBJ2-1 TRBD2 TRBV27 CASRPSGRHSYNEQFF TGTGCCAGCAGACCTAGCGGGAGGCACTCCTACAATGAGCAGTTCTTC
once TRBJ1-1 TRBD1 TRBV18 CASCRDSEGIEAFF TGTGCCAGCTGTAGGGACAGTGAGGGGATTGAAGCTTTCTTT
NA TRBJ1-3 NA TRBV28 CASSSPRWNTIYF TGTGCCAGCAGTTCACCCAGGTGGAACACCATATATTTT
NA TRBJ2-3 TRBD2 TRBV4-3 CASSQDVGGGEVTDTQYF TGCGCCAGCAGCCAAGATGTTGGCGGGGGGGAGGTGACAGATACGCAGTATTTT
once TRBJ2-7 NA TRBV21-1 CAVMNRDTRTYEQYF TGTGCCGTCATGAACCGGGACACCCGCACCTACGAGCAGTACTTC
NA TRBJ2-1 TRBD2 TRBV5-1 CASSLFRGRVDNEQFF TGCGCCAGCAGCTTATTCCGCGGGAGGGTAGACAATGAGCAGTTCTTC
NA TRBJ2-7 TRBD2 TRBV11-2 CASSLDSGLAGLGAYEQYF TGTGCCAGCAGCTTAGATTCAGGACTAGCGGGGCTGGGGGCCTACGAGCAGTACTTC
few TRBJ2-7 TRBD2 TRBV2 CASRDLAGVWNYEQYF TGTGCCAGCAGAGACCTAGCGGGAGTTTGGAACTACGAGCAGTACTTC
NA TRBJ1-6 NA TRBV28 CASSRSLGLGNLDSPLHF TGTGCCAGCAGTCGAAGCCTCGGACTGGGTAACCTCGATTCACCCCTCCACTTT
NA TRBJ1-4 NA TRBV28 CASSPPGQQKLFF TGTGCCAGCAGTCCCCCGGGACAACAGAAACTGTTTTTT
NA TRBJ1-2 NA TRBV9 CASSVSSEEGGYTF TGTGCCAGCAGCGTAAGTTCCGAGGAAGGTGGCTACACCTTC
NA TRBJ1-5 NA TRBV18 CASSPQGISNQPQHF TGTGCCAGCTCACCCCAGGGGATCAGCAATCAGCCCCAGCATTTT
NA TRBJ2-7 NA TRBV9 CASSKGHLYEQYF TGTGCCAGCAGCAAGGGACATCTCTACGAGCAGTACTTC
once TRBJ2-7 TRBD1 TRBV7-6 CASSLLRDRGNEQYF TGTGCCAGCAGCTTACTCCGGGACAGGGGAAACGAGCAGTACTTC
NA TRBJ1-2 TRBD1 TRBV7-2 CASSLTGGAGGYTF TGTGCCAGCAGCTTGACAGGGGGCGCAGGGGGCTACACCTTC
NA TRBJ1-2 NA TRBV4-1 CASSSREGLTYGYTF TGCGCCAGCAGCAGCCGGGAAGGTCTGACCTATGGCTACACCTTC
NA TRBJ2-1 TRBD2 TRBV9 CASSVSGTGLNEQFF TGTGCCAGCAGCGTTAGCGGGACGGGGCTCAATGAGCAGTTCTTC
NA TRBJ2-3 TRBD2 TRBV5-8 CASSFSPVGGDTQYF TGTGCCAGCAGCTTTTCCCCGGTGGGGGGGGATACGCAGTATTTT
NA TRBJ1-2 NA TRBV21-1 CASSKPPVKAGVCGYTF TGTGCCAGCAGCAAACCCCCAGTCAAGGCAGGGGTTTGTGGCTACACCTTC
NA TRBJ1-2 NA TRBV10-3 CAISLGDYGYTF TGTGCCATCAGCCTCGGGGACTATGGCTACACCTTC
NA TRBJ2-7 NA TRBV6-6 CASSYSAEQYF TGTGCCAGCAGTTACTCGGCTGAGCAGTACTTC
NA TRBJ2-2 NA TRBV30 CAWSDRVATGELFF TGTGCCTGGAGTGACAGGGTTGCCACCGGGGAGCTGTTTTTT
NA TRBJ2-1 NA TRBV9 CASSAEGAPSSYNEQFF TGTGCCAGCAGCGCCGAGGGAGCGCCCAGCTCCTACAATGAGCAGTTCTTC
NA TRBJ2-2 TRBD1 TRBV5-1 CASSFGTETGELFF TGCGCCAGCAGCTTCGGGACAGAGACCGGGGAGCTGTTTTTT
NA TRBJ2-1 NA TRBV7-9 CASITEDRSGQFF TGTGCCAGCATTACGGAGGACCGGTCGGGGCAGTTCTTC
NA TRBJ2-7 NA TRBV30 CAWSLWGRASYEQYF TGTGCCTGGAGTTTATGGGGCAGAGCTTCGTACGAGCAGTACTTC
NA TRBJ2-7 TRBD2 TRBV2 CASSETPSGILRGAEQYF TGTGCCAGCAGTGAAACGCCTAGCGGGATTCTCCGAGGGGCCGAGCAGTACTTC
NA TRBJ2-7 TRBD2 TRBV19 CASSMDGRHQYF TGTGCCAGTAGTATGGACGGGAGGCATCAGTACTTC
NA TRBJ1-6 NA TRBV9 CASSYGQNGINSPLHF TGTGCCAGCAGCTACGGACAGAATGGAATTAATTCACCCCTCCACTTT
NA TRBJ2-1 TRBD2 TRBV27 CASSTRAGAYEQFF TGTGCCAGCAGTACGCGAGCGGGAGCATATGAGCAGTTCTTC
NA TRBJ2-1 NA TRBV29-1 CSVELAIYNEQFF TGCAGCGTTGAGCTAGCCATCTACAATGAGCAGTTCTTC
NA TRBJ1-5 NA TRBV6-5 CASSRGLSNQPQHF TGTGCCAGCAGTAGGGGACTGAGCAATCAGCCCCAGCATTTT
once TRBJ2-1 NA TRBV4-1 CASSQIGGRHNEQFF TGCGCCAGCAGCCAAATAGGGGGTCGACACAATGAGCAGTTCTTC
NA TRBJ2-1 TRBD1 TRBV7-6 CASSLTGPLSTGQFF TGTGCCAGCAGCTTGACAGGGCCCCTTTCAACGGGGCAGTTCTTC
NA TRBJ1-3 TRBD1 TRBV5-8 CASRLGDRVIGNTVYF TGTGCCAGCAGGCTCGGGGACAGGGTTATTGGCAACACCGTATATTTT
NA TRBJ2-1 NA TRBV7-7 CASSLLAPSSYNEQFF TGTGCCAGCAGCTTATTGGCGCCTAGCTCCTACAATGAGCAGTTCTTC
NA TRBJ2-7 TRBD1 TRBV19 CASSRGRTGITGEQYF TGTGCCAGTAGTAGGGGAAGGACAGGTATCACTGGCGAGCAGTACTTC
NA TRBJ2-4 TRBD1 TRBV5-6 CASSSDRANSQYF TGTGCCAGCAGCTCCGACAGGGCTAACAGTCAGTACTTC
NA TRBJ2-6 NA TRBV7-2 CASSFHLRGSGANVLTF TGTGCCAGCAGCTTCCACCTTCGGGGTTCTGGGGCCAACGTCCTGACTTTC
NA TRBJ1-5 NA TRBV6-5 CASSYGANSNQPQHF TGTGCCAGCAGTTACGGGGCGAATAGCAATCAGCCCCAGCATTTT
NA TRBJ1-1 NA TRBV28 CASSEQERSRTEAFF TGTGCCAGCAGTGAGCAAGAGAGGTCTCGGACTGAAGCTTTCTTT
NA TRBJ1-1 NA TRBV6-1 CASTLGLMGGTEAFF TGTGCCAGCACCCTCGGACTTATGGGGGGCACTGAAGCTTTCTTT
NA TRBJ1-2 NA TRBV9 CASSVADRPYNYGYTF TGTGCCAGCAGCGTAGCCGACAGGCCCTATAACTATGGCTACACCTTC
NA TRBJ2-7 TRBD1 TRBV6-5 CASSYQATGNYEQYF TGTGCCAGCAGTTACCAAGCGACAGGGAACTACGAGCAGTACTTC
NA TRBJ2-5 TRBD1 TRBV5-1 CASSFGQGAFQETQYF TGCGCCAGCAGCTTCGGACAGGGGGCTTTCCAAGAGACCCAGTACTTC
NA TRBJ2-2 TRBD1 TRBV30 CAWSSRQGQGGELFF TGTGCCTGGAGTTCCCGACAGGGTCAGGGCGGGGAGCTGTTTTTT
NA TRBJ2-2 NA TRBV18 CASSPREAGELFF TGTGCCAGCTCACCGCGCGAGGCCGGGGAGCTGTTTTTT
NA TRBJ2-7 TRBD2 TRBV28 CASSLRSTIAGGPGSYEQYF TGTGCCAGCAGTTTACGTTCGACTATAGCGGGAGGGCCGGGCTCCTACGAGCAGTACTTC
NA TRBJ1-5 NA TRBV28 CASSFSGRDNQPQHF TGTGCCAGCAGTTTTTCAGGCAGGGATAATCAGCCCCAGCATTTT
NA TRBJ2-7 TRBD1 TRBV28 CGASGTGTYEQYF TGTGGTGCATCCGGGACAGGGACCTACGAGCAGTACTTC
NA TRBJ1-1 NA TRBV30 CAWSGFPAAEAFF TGTGCCTGGAGTGGGTTCCCCGCAGCTGAAGCTTTCTTT
NA TRBJ2-7 TRBD2 TRBV7-2 CASSSQAGSSYEQYF TGTGCCAGCAGCTCGCAAGCGGGGAGCTCCTACGAGCAGTACTTC
NA TRBJ1-5 NA TRBV30 CAWSRSQINQPQHF TGTGCCTGGAGTCGGAGCCAGATCAATCAGCCCCAGCATTTT